A single T cell receptor (beta chain) is shown here with its context. This receptor's antigen is unknown. No much larger clone exists at a distance of one base, and base qualities are not known. Library generation was performed with the immunoSEQ multiplex PCR assay. TCRdb carries this immuneACCESS record with in-frame sequences only. Its versions omit some clonotypes, under half of them owing to an unresolved V gene in the studies checked, with the rest unexplained. Within this sample are 9,000 to 13,000 clones, with about 89% of them counted one time only. The ten largest account for about 1.7% of the sample. The data stem from a study of chemoradiotherapy in HPV16-positive cancers (dated by TCRdb to between 2021 and 2023). Background for the entire study: Candidate HPV-specific T-cell clones and common TCR motifs were defined through functional T-cell assays on cells from two HPV16-positive patients. Next, the candidate HPV-specific TCRs and motifs were followed in TCR repertoires from around 92 patients with HPV-related cancers. The study asked whether T-cell immunity against the HPV oncoproteins E6 and E7 changes during chemoradiotherapy and whether it affects survival.

Repertoires were sampled repeatedly over the course of chemoradiotherapy so that clonal expansion in the tumor microenvironment could be followed. Beyond this particular receptor, the publication reports: The survival association was reported for HPV16-positive patients, and the functional definition of HPV-specific T cells was derived from only two HPV16-positive patients. Improved recurrence-free survival in HPV16-positive patients was associated with expansion of HPV-responsive T cells during chemoradiotherapy. Expansion of candidate HPV-specific clones and E7-related TCR motifs was observed in the tumor microenvironment during treatment, whereas no such expansion was observed for non-HPV-specific T cells.

The material was blood, obtained from a patient who underwent chemoradiotherapy. The clonotype comes from a human donor with HPV-associated anogenital cancer.

The DNA is as follows: TGTGCCAGCAGCTTTCGGACTAGCGGCGCAGATACGCAGTATTTT. Translated, it reads CASSFRTSGADTQYF. The chain employs TRBV5-4 and TRBJ2-3, with TRBD2 identical over 10 junction bases. The CDR3 goes from the cysteine to the phenylalanine over 15 residues. The retained sequence is limited to the CDR3, 45 bases, with the frame set at the first base. Trimming leaves V shorter by 2 bases and J shorter by 4 bases, with the junction holding 4 bases beyond the gene matches. CDR1 is given as SGHNT and CDR2 as YYREEE, both from the germline V gene (reference sequence). Outside the CDR3, residues come from the reference TRBV5-4 and TRBJ2-3 proteins, so the full variable domain is: ETGVTQSPTHLIKTRGQQVTLRCSSQSGHNTVSWYQQALGQGPQFIFQYYREEENGRGNFPPRFSGLQFPNYSSELNVNALELDDSALYLCASSFRTSGADTQYFGPGTRLTVL.